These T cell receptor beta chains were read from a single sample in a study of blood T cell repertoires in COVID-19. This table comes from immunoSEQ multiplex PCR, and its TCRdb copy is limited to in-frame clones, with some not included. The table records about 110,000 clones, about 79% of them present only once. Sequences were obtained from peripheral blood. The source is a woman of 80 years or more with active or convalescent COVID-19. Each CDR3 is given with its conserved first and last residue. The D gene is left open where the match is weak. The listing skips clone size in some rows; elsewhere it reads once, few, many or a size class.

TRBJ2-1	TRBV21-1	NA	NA	TGTGCCAGCAGCAAAGCGAGTGGGAGCTCCTACAATGAGCAGTTCTTC	CASSKASGSSYNEQFF
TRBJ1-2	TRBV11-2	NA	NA	TGTGCCAGCAGCTCGAGGTGGCAGAACTATGGCTACACCTTC	CASSSRWQNYGYTF
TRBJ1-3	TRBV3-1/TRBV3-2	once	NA	TGTGCCAGCAGCCAGCTAACACAGTCCCACTCTGGAAACACCATATATTTT	CASSQLTQSHSGNTIYF
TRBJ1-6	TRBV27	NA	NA	TGTGCCAGCAGTCCACAAGTAACATATAATTCACCCCTCCACTTT	CASSPQVTYNSPLHF
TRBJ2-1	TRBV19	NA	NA	TGTGCCAGTAGTATTTTGGCGAGGGAGCAGTTCTTC	CASSILAREQFF
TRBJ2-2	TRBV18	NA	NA	TGTGCCAGCTCACCAGAGCAGAACACCGGGGAGCTGTTTTTT	CASSPEQNTGELFF
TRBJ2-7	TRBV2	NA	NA	TGTGCCAGCAGTGAAATGAGTGTCTACCCTTACGAGCAGTACTTC	CASSEMSVYPYEQYF
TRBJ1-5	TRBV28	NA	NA	TGTGCCAGCAGGCCAGGGGTGGAGCAGCCCCAGCATTTT	CASRPGVEQPQHF
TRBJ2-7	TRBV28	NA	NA	TGTGCCAGCAGTTTCCCGAGCTCCTACGAGCAGTACTTC	CASSFPSSYEQYF
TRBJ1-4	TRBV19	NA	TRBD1	TGTGCCAGTACAACCGGGACAGCTAATGAAAAACTGTTTTTT	CASTTGTANEKLFF
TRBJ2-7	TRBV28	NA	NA	TGTGCCAGCAGGATCCAGGGTACCTCCTCCTACGAGCAGTACTTC	CASRIQGTSSYEQYF
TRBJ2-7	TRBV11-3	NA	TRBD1	TGTGCCAGCAGCCAGACAGGACAGGGCTACGAGCAGTACTTC	CASSQTGQGYEQYF
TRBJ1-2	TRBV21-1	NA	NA	TGTGCCAGCAGCAAATACAGGGAGCGTGGCTACACCTTC	CASSKYRERGYTF
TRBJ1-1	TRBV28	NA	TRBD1	TGTGCCAGCAGCTGGACAGGGGCCATGAACACTGAAGCTTTCTTT	CASSWTGAMNTEAFF
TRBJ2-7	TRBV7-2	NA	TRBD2	TGTGCCAGCAGCCAAACGGGGGGGCGGCACTACGAGCAGTACTTC	CASSQTGGRHYEQYF
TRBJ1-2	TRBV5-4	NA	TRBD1	TGTGCCAGCAGCTTGGACAGGGGAGGTGGCTACACCTTC	CASSLDRGGGYTF
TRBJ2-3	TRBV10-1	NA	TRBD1	TGCGCCAGCAGTCTTAACAGGGGGCCAGGAGATACGCAGTATTTT	CASSLNRGPGDTQYF
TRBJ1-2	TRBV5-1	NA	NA	TGCGCCAGCAGCTTGGCCGAGCGAGGCTATGGCTACACCTTC	CASSLAERGYGYTF
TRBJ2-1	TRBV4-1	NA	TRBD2	TGCGCCAGCAGCCATTCCCTATGGGAGGGTTCCTACAATGAGCAGTTCTTC	CASSHSLWEGSYNEQFF
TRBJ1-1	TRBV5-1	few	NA	TGCGCCAGCAGAAACGGAGATAGCATGAACACTGAAGCTTTCTTT	CASRNGDSMNTEAFF
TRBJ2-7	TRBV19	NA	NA	TGTGCCACTCAACAGGGTGAGATCTACGAGCAGTACTTC	CATQQGEIYEQYF
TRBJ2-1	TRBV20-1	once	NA	TGCAGTGCTAGTAGCGGACATGAGCAGTTCTTC	CSASSGHEQFF